A single sample gave rise to the 18 T cell receptor beta chains below, sequenced in a study of T-cell reconstitution after alpha-beta-depleted transplantation in children (dated by TCRdb to about 2016). The label giving this sample's treatment or condition can be read as: allogeneic hematopoietic cell transplantation with graft depleted of TCRalphabeta T cells and CD19 B cells. To prepare the library, PCR was applied. The sequencing machine was an Illumina HiSeq 2500. To normalize quantification of the TCRbeta repertoire, the TCR libraries were built with molecular barcoding that relied on unique molecular identifiers. The public reads were run again by TCRdb, first through fastp at Q25 and then through MiXCR, and only productive beta chains were kept. One record per CDR3 amino acid sequence lists the most common genes and DNA. The sample data list about a million distinct CDR3 sequences, and less than 30% of these were observed just once. Around 30% of the sample lies in the top ten.

The sample in question was PBMCs, mostly from graft donor cells, obtained 360 days after TCRalphabeta/CD19-depleted stem cell transplant. Source of these receptors: a boy under two years old who had a stem cell transplant for SCID, so the T cells may come from the graft donor.

V is TRBV29-1 and J is TRBJ2-2; 8 bases line up with TRBD1. Unmatched junction bases numbered 7, after V lost 6 bases and J lost 7 bases. This CDR3 region has 13 residues. Germline values: CDR1 SQVTM, CDR2 ANQGSEA. CDR3 DNA: TGCAGCGTGCCGGACAGGGACGTCGGGGAGCTGTTTTTT. Its translation: CSVPDRDVGELFF.

In its sample, this clonotype was seen a few times. The CDR3 loop is CASRGLVLGETQYF. The CDR3 bases are TGCGCCAGCAGAGGTCTAGTTTTAGGGGAGACCCAGTACTTC. This sequence joins TRBV5-1 and TRBJ2-5; D is ambiguous. Per the germline V gene, CDR1 is SGHRS and CDR2 is YFSETQ. Trimming took 5 bases from V and 5 from J, leaving 16 bases between them. This CDR3 is 14 amino acids long.

The chain employs TRBV12-3 or TRBV12-4 and TRBJ2-7; D remains unclear. The CDR3 runs to 14 residues. Trimming removed 3 bases from V and 0 bases from J, with 9 bases in between. CDR3 in DNA: TGTGCCAGCAGTTTGGTAGACAACTCCTACGAGCAGTACTTC. This codes for CASSLVDNSYEQYF.

The V gene is TRBV5-1, the J gene TRBJ1-1; D ambiguous. The CDR3 runs 14 residues. Trimming left V 0 bases short and J 3 bases short, with 9 bases between. Germline assignment: CDR1 SGHRS and CDR2 YFSETQ. CDR3 protein: CASSLDGVDTEAFF. DNA of the CDR3: TGCGCCAGCAGCTTGGACGGGGTTGACACTGAAGCTTTCTTT.

The chain combines TRBV20-1 with TRBJ2-7; 8 positions match TRBD2. Germline CDR1 reads DFQATT; CDR2 reads SNEGSKA (reference sequence). With V trimmed by 1 base and J by 0 bases, 5 bases remained unmatched. CDR3 length: 15 residues. CDR3 coding DNA: TGCAGTGCTAGAGCCCCGGGGGGGAGCTCCTACGAGCAGTACTTC. Translated: CSARAPGGSSYEQYF.

This chain joins TRBV3-1 and TRBJ1-1; D call uncertain. Per the germline V gene, CDR1 is LGHDT and CDR2 is YNNKEL (reference sequence). Between the trimmed V and J ends, which lost 4 bases and 0 bases, there was a span of 15 bases. This CDR3 has 16 amino acids. The CDR3 loop reads CASSPQTGFMNTEAFF. CDR3 in DNA: TGTGCCAGCAGCCCCCAGACCGGGTTCATGAACACTGAAGCTTTCTTT. Using reference TRBV3-1 and TRBJ1-1 for the parts outside the CDR3, the full variable domain is DTAVSQTPKYLVTQMGNDKSIKCEQNLGHDTMYWYKQDSKKFLKIMFSYNNKELIINETVPNRFSPKSPDKAHLNLHINSLELGDSAVYFCASSPQTGFMNTEAFFGQGTRLTVV.

This clonotype occurred a few times. This chain connects TRBV27 to TRBJ2-7, with D tentatively TRBD1 (5 bases). The V gene's germline CDR1 is MNHEY and CDR2 SMNVEV (reference sequence). This CDR3 has 15 residues. V was cut by 3 bases and J by 2 bases, with 14 bases left in between. CDR3 in amino acids: CASSFRGHGTYEQYF. In DNA form, the CDR3 reads TGTGCCAGCAGTTTTCGAGGACACGGTACCTACGAGCAGTACTTC.

This clonotype came up once. The chain employs TRBV20-1 and TRBJ2-1, with TRBD2 matching 14 bases. The CDR3 contains 14 residues. Germline CDR1 DFQATT, CDR2 SNEGSKA (reference sequence). V lost 3 bases, J lost 11 bases, and 6 bases stayed unmatched. CDR3 loop: CSARAGLAGAQQFF. CDR3 DNA: TGCAGTGCTAGGGCGGGACTAGCGGGGGCCCAGCAGTTCTTC.

The table lists this clonotype with a few counts. The DNA for the CDR3 is TGTGCCAGCAGCTTAGCGATGGGGGGCACAGATACGCAGTATTTT. Translating it yields CASSLAMGGTDTQYF. This rearrangement joins TRBV7-6 to TRBJ2-3, with D perhaps given as TRBD1 or TRBD2 (5 bases each). Trimming cost V 0 bases and J 1 base, with 8 bases left between them. The length of the CDR3 is 15 residues. Germline CDR1 is SGHVS and CDR2 is FNYEAQ.

This chain links TRBV28 with TRBJ1-4; no reliable D call. Trimming cost V 5 bases and J 7 bases, with 17 bases left between them. The CDR3 has 15 amino acids. Germline CDR1 is MDHEN and CDR2 is SYDVKM. The CDR3: CASSTSALGGEKLFF. DNA of the CDR3: TGTGCCAGCAGTACCTCCGCCCTAGGTGGTGAAAAACTGTTTTTT.

A few counts support this clonotype. This chain links TRBV20-1 with TRBJ2-7; D is perhaps TRBD2 (6 bases). Germline V gene sequence: CDR1 DFQATT, CDR2 SNEGSKA (reference sequence). The CDR3 has 14 residues. Trimming cost V 6 bases and J 2 bases, with 17 bases left between them. The CDR3 DNA follows: TGCAGTGCAACCGGGGCGGGGCCCACCTACGAGCAGTACTTC. Protein product: CSATGAGPTYEQYF.

This clonotype was seen a handful of times. This chain links TRBV5-1 with TRBJ2-7; 9 bases are shared with TRBD1. Germline CDR1 is SGHRS and CDR2 is YFSETQ. The CDR3 runs to 16 residues. The junction had 12 bases not matched to a gene; V was cut back by 5 bases and J by 3 bases. CDR3 in DNA: TGCGCCAGCAGGCGGGAGCCGGGACAGGGACACTACGAGCAGTACTTC. Translation: CASRREPGQGHYEQYF.

This clonotype has just a few counts. This chain uses TRBV12-3 or TRBV12-4 with TRBJ1-1, with no clear D. V was trimmed by 1 base and J by 1 base, leaving 10 bases between them. The CDR3 is 15 amino acids. The CDR3: CASSLDWQKNTEAFF. The CDR3 DNA follows: TGTGCCAGCAGTTTAGACTGGCAGAAGAACACTGAAGCTTTCTTT.

This clonotype was picked up a small number of times. The rearrangement uses TRBV15 and TRBJ1-1; D uncertain. The CDR3 is 15 residues long. The ends were cut back, 0 bases at V and 0 bases at J, with 8 bases in the middle. CDR1 and CDR2 from the germline V gene are LNHNV and YYDKDF (reference sequence). The CDR3 DNA sequence: TGTGCCACCAGCAGAGATCCGGCCGTGAACACTGAAGCTTTCTTT. Translated: CATSRDPAVNTEAFF. The full variable domain, with the rest looked up from reference TRBV15 and TRBJ1-1, is DAMVIQNPRYQVTQFGKPVTLSCSQTLNHNVMYWYQQKSSQAPKLLFHYYDKDFNNEADTPDNFQSRRPNTSFCFLDIRSPGLGDTAMYLCATSRDPAVNTEAFFGQGTRLTVV.

The chain's CDR3 is CATGDFQNTGELFF. CDR3 in DNA: TGTGCCACGGGAGATTTCCAAAACACCGGGGAGCTGTTTTTT. The chain links TRBV10-3 to TRBJ2-2; a weak D match, TRBD2 (6 bases). Trimming pared 10 bases from V and 2 bases from J, leaving 14 bases between. The CDR3 contains 14 residues. CDR1 ENHRY and CDR2 SYGVKD come from the germline V gene.

This chain links TRBV5-1 with TRBJ2-7; TRBD2 matches at 10 bases. Losses at the gene ends were 4 bases for V and 7 bases for J; bases not matched to a gene: 11. CDR1 and CDR2 from the germline V gene are SGHRS and YFSETQ. The CDR3 spans 15 residues. The CDR3 loop is CASSLAGATMGEQYF. The CDR3 DNA sequence: TGCGCCAGCAGCCTAGCGGGGGCTACTATGGGAGAGCAGTACTTC.

This clonotype came up a few times. This chain connects TRBV12-3 or TRBV12-4 to TRBJ1-5, with D hard to call. Trimming took off 1 base at V and 1 base at J, with 8 bases between the two ends. CDR3 length: 15 residues. CDR3: CASSLVKQSNQPQHF. CDR3 nucleotides: TGTGCCAGCAGTTTAGTAAAACAGAGCAATCAGCCCCAGCATTTT.

Only a few counts were recorded for this clonotype. The V gene is TRBV4-3, the J gene TRBJ2-1; D possibly corresponds to TRBD1 (6 bases). The CDR3 sequence is 17 residues long. Germline-derived CDR1 and CDR2 are LGHNA and YSLEER. V lost 0 bases and J 5 bases, leaving 17 bases between the germline ends. CDR3 nucleotides: TGCGCCAGCAGCCAAGATCGATTGGACAGATTCAACAATGAGCAGTTCTTC. Protein product: CASSQDRLDRFNNEQFF.